Sequencing of this T cell receptor (beta chain) was carried out in a study of lymphopenia after photon versus proton radiotherapy. Data came from immunoSEQ multiplex PCR; TCRdb stores just in-frame clones and leaves some out. The table records 68,000 or so clones, approximately 91% of them present only once. This clone has a handful of counts. The clonotype comes from a woman aged 70 to 79 with pancreatic cancer. The sequencing used peripheral blood, collected from a patient treated with photon-based radiotherapy.

In DNA form, the CDR3 reads TGTGCCAGCAGCATGGACGGTAACTACGAGCAGTACTTC. Encoded protein: CASSMDGNYEQYF. This chain joins TRBV6-5 and TRBJ2-7; D not resolved. Trimming stripped 6 bases from V and 3 bases from J, with 12 bases between. The CDR3 consists of 13 residues. Germline values: CDR1 MNHEY, CDR2 SVGAGI.